This T cell receptor beta chain was found in a study of shared clonotypes between healthy human individuals. In the study overall: Those who served as donors were a couple of women and a few men between the ages of 18 and 49.

The assay used deep level. The method was immunoSEQ multiplex PCR; TCRdb's version includes in-frame clones alone and lacks a portion of them. The table shows under 1,900,000 clones, with roughly 98.5% occurring only once. This clone showed up just once. Trimming removed 8 bases from V and 4 bases from J; junction bases left unmatched: 8. The CDR3 contains 14 residues. CDR1 and CDR2 from the germline V gene are MDHEN and SYDVKM. The chain has TRBV28 and TRBJ2-1; TRBD1 matches at 7 bases. This clonotype was obtained from a man between 25 and 39 years old in good health. Sequenced: naive CD4+ T cells sorted from blood. Subset indicated: CD45RA+ positively selected. This CDR3 is CASDRDRGYNEQFF. Here the CDR3 DNA reads TGTGCCAGCGATCGGGACAGAGGATACAATGAGCAGTTCTTC.